This T cell receptor beta chain was identified in a study of blood T cells in healthy people across ages. Study background: T cells yielded about one barcoded beta molecule per two cells through template switching.

The authors ran a second PCR of roughly 6 to 12 cycles using a sample-barcoded 5' primer and a J-beta primer mix. TCRdb ran MiXCR on the 5' RACE reads and lists one entry per CDR3 protein. The data hold approximately 1.5 million distinct CDR3 sequences, with approximately 43% observed a single time. With V trimmed by 10 bases and J by 0 bases, 5 bases remained unmatched. The CDR3 length is 14 residues. Germline V gene lookup returns CDR1 MNHEY and CDR2 SVGAGI. This clonotype was observed at least ten times. Russia was home to the donors, healthy Caucasian individuals aged 6 to 90. The chain joins TRBV6-5 to TRBJ2-5; TRBD2 agrees at 10 bases. Specimen: blood. The receptor comes from a woman aged 18-35 years in good health. CDR3 nucleotide sequence: TGTGCCACCAGGACTAGCGGACACCAAGAGACCCAGTACTTC. Its translation: CATRTSGHQETQYF.